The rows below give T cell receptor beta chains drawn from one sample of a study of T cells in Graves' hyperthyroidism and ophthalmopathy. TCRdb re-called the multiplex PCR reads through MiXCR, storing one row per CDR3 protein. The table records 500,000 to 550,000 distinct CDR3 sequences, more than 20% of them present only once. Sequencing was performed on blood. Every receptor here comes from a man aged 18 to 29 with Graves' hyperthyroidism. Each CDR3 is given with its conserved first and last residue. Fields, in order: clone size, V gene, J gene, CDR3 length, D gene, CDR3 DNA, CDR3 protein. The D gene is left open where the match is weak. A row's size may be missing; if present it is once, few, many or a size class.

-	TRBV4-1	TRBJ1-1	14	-	TGCGCCAGCAGCCCCGGCGGGGGGGCCACTGAAGCTTTCTTT	CASSPGGGATEAFF
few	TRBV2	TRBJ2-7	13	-	TGTGCCAGATCCACGGGCAGGGGCTACGAGCAGTACTTC	CARSTGRGYEQYF
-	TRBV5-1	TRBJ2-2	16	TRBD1	TGCGCCAGCAGCCTCCCGACAGGGGTTGTCACCGGGGAGCTGTTTTTT	CASSLPTGVVTGELFF
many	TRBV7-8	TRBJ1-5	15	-	TGTGCCAGCAGCCATGCTCGGACAGCCAATCAGCCCCAGCATTTT	CASSHARTANQPQHF
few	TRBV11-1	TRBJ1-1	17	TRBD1	TGTGCCAGCAGCTTAGCTACACCGGGACAGACGAACACTGAAGCTTTCTTT	CASSLATPGQTNTEAFF
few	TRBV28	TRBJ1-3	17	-	TGTGCCAGCAGTTCACCCTGGACAGTAAGCTCTGGAAACACCATATATTTT	CASSSPWTVSSGNTIYF
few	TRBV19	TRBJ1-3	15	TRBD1	TGTGCCAGTCGTTATACGCCGGGACAGAAAAACACCATATATTTT	CASRYTPGQKNTIYF
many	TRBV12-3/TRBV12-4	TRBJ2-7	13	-	TGTGCCAGCAGTTTCCGGACCGACTACGAGCAGTACTTC	CASSFRTDYEQYF
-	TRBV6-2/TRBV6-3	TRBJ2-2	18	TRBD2	TGTGCCAGCAGTACAGAGACTAGCGGGACCCCGAACACCGGGGAGCTGTTTTTT	CASSTETSGTPNTGELFF
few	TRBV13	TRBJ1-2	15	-	TGTGCCAGCAGTAACCGGGGGGAAGAAAACTATGGCTACACCTTC	CASSNRGEENYGYTF
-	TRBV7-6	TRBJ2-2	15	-	TGTGCCAGCAGCCAAAGCGGTAGCAACACCGGGGAGCTGTTTTTT	CASSQSGSNTGELFF
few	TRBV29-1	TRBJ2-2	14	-	TGCAGCGTTGAACCCGACAGTTCAGCCGGGGAGCTGTTTTTT	CSVEPDSSAGELFF
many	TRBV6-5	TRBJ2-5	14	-	TGTGCCAGCAGTTACCCGGGGAAACAAGAGACCCAGTACTTC	CASSYPGKQETQYF
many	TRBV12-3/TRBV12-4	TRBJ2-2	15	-	TGTGCCAGCAGTGAAGACAGGACTTACACCGGGGAGCTGTTTTTT	CASSEDRTYTGELFF
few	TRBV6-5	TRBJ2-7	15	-	TGTGCCAGCAGTTCGTCTGTCCAGAGCTCCTACGAGCAGTACTTC	CASSSSVQSSYEQYF
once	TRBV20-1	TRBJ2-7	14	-	TGCAGTGCTAACCCCGGGACTTTACCCTACGAGCAGTACTTC	CSANPGTLPYEQYF
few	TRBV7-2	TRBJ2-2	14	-	TGTGCCAGCAGCTTAGCCCCGGGGGTCGGGGAGCTGTTTTTT	CASSLAPGVGELFF
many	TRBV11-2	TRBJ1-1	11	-	TGTGCCAGCAGCATTAACACTGAAGCTTTCTTT	CASSINTEAFF
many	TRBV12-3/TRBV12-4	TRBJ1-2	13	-	TGTGCCAGCAGTGCCCCCCATGGTGACGGCTACACCTTC	CASSAPHGDGYTF
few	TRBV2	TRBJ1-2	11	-	TGTGCCAATCCAGGCCCCTATGGCTACACCTTC	CANPGPYGYTF
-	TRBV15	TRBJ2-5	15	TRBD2	TGTGCCACCAGCAGAGAAAAGCGGGGGGATGAGACCCAGTACTTC	CATSREKRGDETQYF
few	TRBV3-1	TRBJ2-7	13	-	TGTGCCAGCAGCCAAGAAGGGCAGGGAGAGCAGTACTTC	CASSQEGQGEQYF
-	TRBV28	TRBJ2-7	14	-	TGTGCCAGCAGCCATACAAGTCTATGGTACGAGCAGTACTTC	CASSHTSLWYEQYF
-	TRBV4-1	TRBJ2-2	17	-	TGCGCCAGCAGCGGGCGGCCGGGGAGCGCGAACACCGGGGAGCTGTTTTTT	CASSGRPGSANTGELFF
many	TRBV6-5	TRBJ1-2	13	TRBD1	TGTGCCACCTGGACAGGGATGAACTATGGCTACACCTTC	CATWTGMNYGYTF
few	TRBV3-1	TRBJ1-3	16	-	TGTGCCAGCAGCCAAGGGACAGCAAAACGAGGAAACACCATATATTTT	CASSQGTAKRGNTIYF
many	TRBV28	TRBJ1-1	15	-	TGTGCCAGCAGTTTTCTGGGGGCCGGAAACACTGAAGCTTTCTTT	CASSFLGAGNTEAFF
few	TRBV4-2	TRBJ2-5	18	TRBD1	TGTGCCAGCAGCCAAGCTCCGGGGACAGGGGCTTTTCAAGAGACCCAGTACTTC	CASSQAPGTGAFQETQYF
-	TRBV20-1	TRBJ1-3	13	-	TGCAGTGCTAGAGAGAACCTGAGAAACACCATATATTTT	CSARENLRNTIYF
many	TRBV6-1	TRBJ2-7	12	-	TGTGCCAGCGGCGAGATTAGCTACGAGCAGTACTTC	CASGEISYEQYF
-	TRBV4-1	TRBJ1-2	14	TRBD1	TGCGCCAGCAGCCAGGACAGGGGGCTCGGAGGCTACACCTTC	CASSQDRGLGGYTF
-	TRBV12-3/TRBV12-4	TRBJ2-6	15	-	TGTGCCAGCAGTCTAACAGGACTTGGGGCCAACGTCCTGACTTTC	CASSLTGLGANVLTF
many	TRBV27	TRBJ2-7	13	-	TGTGCCAGCAGGGTCACAGGAGCGGGCGAGCAGTACTTC	CASRVTGAGEQYF
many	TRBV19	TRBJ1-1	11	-	TGTGCCAGTAGTGGGCACACTGAAGCTTTCTTT	CASSGHTEAFF
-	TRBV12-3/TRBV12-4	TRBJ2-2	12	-	TGTGCCAGCGTCATCACGGCCGGGGATCTGTTTTTT	CASVITAGDLFF
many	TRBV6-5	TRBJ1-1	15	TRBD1	TGTGCCAGCAGTTACTCCCCCGGGACAGGGGGAGTTTGTTTCTTT	CASSYSPGTGGVCFF
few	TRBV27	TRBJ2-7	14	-	TGTGCCAGCTCGTTCGGGCCTCGCTCCTACGAGCAGTACTTC	CASSFGPRSYEQYF
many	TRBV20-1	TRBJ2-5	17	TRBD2	TGCAGTGCTAGACCTCGCGGACTAGCCGACCCCCGGGAGACCCAGTACTTC	CSARPRGLADPRETQYF
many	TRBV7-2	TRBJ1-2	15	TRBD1	TGTGCCAGCAGCTCATACGACAGGGGGAACTATGGCTACACCTTC	CASSSYDRGNYGYTF
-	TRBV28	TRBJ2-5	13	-	TGTGCCAGCAGTTTAAGCCAGCAAGAGACCCAGTACTTC	CASSLSQQETQYF
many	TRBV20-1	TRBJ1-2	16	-	TGCAGCCTTAGAACAGGGCTCAGCGCCAGGTTTTATGGCTACACCTTC	CSLRTGLSARFYGYTF
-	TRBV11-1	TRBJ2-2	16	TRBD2	TGTGCCAGCAGCTTATCCGCGGGAGGATGGGCCGGGGAGCTGTTTTTT	CASSLSAGGWAGELFF
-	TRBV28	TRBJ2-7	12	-	TGTGCCAGCAGTGTGACGGTTTACGAGCAGTACTTC	CASSVTVYEQYF
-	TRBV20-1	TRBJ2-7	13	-	TGCAGTGCTAGAGGGCAGGGTTCGGGCGAGCAGTACTTC	CSARGQGSGEQYF
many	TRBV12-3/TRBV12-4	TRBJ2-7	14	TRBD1	TGTGCCAGCAGTTCCCACAGGGGGCGATACGAGCAGTACTTC	CASSSHRGRYEQYF
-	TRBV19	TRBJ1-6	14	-	TGTGCCAGCAGTCCCGGGACGGATAATTCACCCGTCCACTTT	CASSPGTDNSPVHF